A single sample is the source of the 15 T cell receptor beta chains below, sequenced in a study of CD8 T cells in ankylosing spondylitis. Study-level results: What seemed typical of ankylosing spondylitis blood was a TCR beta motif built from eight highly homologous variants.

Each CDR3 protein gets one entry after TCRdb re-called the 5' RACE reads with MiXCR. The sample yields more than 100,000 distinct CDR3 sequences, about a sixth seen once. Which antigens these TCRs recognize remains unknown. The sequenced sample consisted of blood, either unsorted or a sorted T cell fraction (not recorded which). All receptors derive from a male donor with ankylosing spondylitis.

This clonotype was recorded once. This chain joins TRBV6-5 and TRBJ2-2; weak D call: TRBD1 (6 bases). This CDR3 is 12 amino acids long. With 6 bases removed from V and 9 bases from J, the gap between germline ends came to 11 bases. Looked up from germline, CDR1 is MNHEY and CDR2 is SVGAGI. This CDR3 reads CASRIQGRELFF. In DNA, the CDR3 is TGTGCCAGCAGGATACAGGGACGGGAGCTGTTTTTT.

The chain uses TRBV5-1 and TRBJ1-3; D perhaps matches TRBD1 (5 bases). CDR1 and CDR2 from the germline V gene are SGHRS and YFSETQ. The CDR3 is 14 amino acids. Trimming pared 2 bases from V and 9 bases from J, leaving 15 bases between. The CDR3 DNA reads TGCGCCAGCAGCTTATGGCTAGGGGATAGCACCATATATTTT. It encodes CASSLWLGDSTIYF.

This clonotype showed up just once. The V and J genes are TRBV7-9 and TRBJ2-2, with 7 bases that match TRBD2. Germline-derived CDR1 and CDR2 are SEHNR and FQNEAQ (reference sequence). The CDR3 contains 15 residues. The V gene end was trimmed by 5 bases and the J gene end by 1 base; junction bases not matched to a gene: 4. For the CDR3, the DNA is TGTGCCAGCAGCCCGAGCGGGGTGAACACCGGGGAGCTGTTTTTT. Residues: CASSPSGVNTGELFF.

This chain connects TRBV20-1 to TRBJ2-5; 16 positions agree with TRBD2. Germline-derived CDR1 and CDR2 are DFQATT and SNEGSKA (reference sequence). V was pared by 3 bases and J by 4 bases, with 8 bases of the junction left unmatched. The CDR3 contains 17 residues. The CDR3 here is CSARGTSGRDDTETQYF. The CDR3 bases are TGCAGTGCTAGGGGGACTAGCGGGAGGGATGATACAGAGACCCAGTACTTC.

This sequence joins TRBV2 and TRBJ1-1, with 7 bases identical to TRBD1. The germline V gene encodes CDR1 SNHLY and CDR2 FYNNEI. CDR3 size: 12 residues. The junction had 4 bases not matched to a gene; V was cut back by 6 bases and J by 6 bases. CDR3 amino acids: CASRGGYSEAFF. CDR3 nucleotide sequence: TGTGCCAGCAGAGGGGGCTATTCTGAAGCTTTCTTT.

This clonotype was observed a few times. The CDR3 loop is CSVWTGGTGELFF. CDR3 nucleotides: TGCAGCGTTTGGACAGGAGGTACCGGGGAGCTGTTTTTT. The genes are TRBV29-1 and TRBJ2-2; 7 bases fit TRBD1. Germline loops: CDR1 SQVTM, CDR2 ANQGSEA. V dropped 5 bases and J dropped 5; count of bases not matched to a gene: 5. The CDR3 is made up of 13 amino acids.

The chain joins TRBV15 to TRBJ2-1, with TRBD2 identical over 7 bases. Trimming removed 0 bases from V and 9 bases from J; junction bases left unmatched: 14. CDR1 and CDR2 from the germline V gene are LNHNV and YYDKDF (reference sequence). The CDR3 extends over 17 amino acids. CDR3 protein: CATSRDSMGGRVGEQFF. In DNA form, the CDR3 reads TGTGCCACCAGCAGAGATAGTATGGGCGGGAGAGTGGGTGAGCAGTTCTTC.

DNA of the CDR3: TGTGCCAGCAGTTACTCGTTAGCTATCTCCTACAATGAGCAGTTCTTC. Translating it yields CASSYSLAISYNEQFF. The chain couples TRBV6-5 to TRBJ2-1; unclear D gene. Deletions cut 0 bases from V and 0 bases from J, with 9 bases between. CDR1 and CDR2 from the germline V gene are MNHEY and SVGAGI. The CDR3 sequence is 16 residues long.

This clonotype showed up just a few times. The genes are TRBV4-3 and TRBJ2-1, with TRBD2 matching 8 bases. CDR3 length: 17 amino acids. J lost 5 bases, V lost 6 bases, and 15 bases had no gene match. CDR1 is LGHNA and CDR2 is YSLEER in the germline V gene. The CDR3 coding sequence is TGCGCCAGCAGTCTCCTCGGGGGTAGCGGGGCCCACAATGAGCAGTTCTTC. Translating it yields CASSLLGGSGAHNEQFF.

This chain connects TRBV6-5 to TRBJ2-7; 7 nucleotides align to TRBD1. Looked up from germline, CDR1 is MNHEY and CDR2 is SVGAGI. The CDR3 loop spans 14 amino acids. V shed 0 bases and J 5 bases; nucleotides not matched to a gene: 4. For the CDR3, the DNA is TGTGCCAGCAGTTACTCGGGCCAGGGGGACGAGCAGTACTTC. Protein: CASSYSGQGDEQYF.

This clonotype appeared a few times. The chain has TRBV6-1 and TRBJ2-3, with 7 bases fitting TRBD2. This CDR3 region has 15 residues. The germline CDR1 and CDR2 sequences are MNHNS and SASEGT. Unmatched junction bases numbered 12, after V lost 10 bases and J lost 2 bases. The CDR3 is CATIGGGTYTDTQYF. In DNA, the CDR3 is TGTGCCACCATTGGGGGGGGTACTTACACAGATACGCAGTATTTT.

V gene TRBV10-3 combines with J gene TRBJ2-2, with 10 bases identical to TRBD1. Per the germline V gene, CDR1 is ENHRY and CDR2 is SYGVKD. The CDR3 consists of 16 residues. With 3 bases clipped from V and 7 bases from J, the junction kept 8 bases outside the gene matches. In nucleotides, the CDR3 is TGTGCCATCAGTGATGGCGACAGGGGGCAGGGCGGGGAGCTGTTTTTT. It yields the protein CAISDGDRGQGGELFF.

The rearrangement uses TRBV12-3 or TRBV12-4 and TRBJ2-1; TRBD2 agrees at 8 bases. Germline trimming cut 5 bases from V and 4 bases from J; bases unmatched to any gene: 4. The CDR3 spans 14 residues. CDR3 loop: CASSGLAAYNEQFF. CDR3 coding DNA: TGTGCCAGCAGTGGACTAGCAGCTTACAATGAGCAGTTCTTC.

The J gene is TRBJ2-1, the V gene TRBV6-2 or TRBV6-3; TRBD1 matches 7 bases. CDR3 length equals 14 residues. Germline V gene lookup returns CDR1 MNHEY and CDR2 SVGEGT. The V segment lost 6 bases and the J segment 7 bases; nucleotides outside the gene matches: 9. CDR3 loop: CASSLARGYNEQFF. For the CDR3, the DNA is TGTGCCAGCAGCCTCGCCAGGGGGTATAATGAGCAGTTCTTC.

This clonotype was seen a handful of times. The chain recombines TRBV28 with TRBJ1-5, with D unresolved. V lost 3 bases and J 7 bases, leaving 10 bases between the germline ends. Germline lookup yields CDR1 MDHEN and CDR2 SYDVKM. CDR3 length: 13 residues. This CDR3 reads CASSFLARQPQHF. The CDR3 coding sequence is TGTGCCAGCAGTTTTTTAGCCCGGCAGCCCCAGCATTTT. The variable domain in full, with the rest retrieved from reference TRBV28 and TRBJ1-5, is DVKVTQSSRYLVKRTGEKVFLECVQDMDHENMFWYRQDPGLGLRLIYFSYDVKMKEKGDIPEGYSVSREKKERFSLILESASTNQTSMYLCASSFLARQPQHFGDGTRLSIL.